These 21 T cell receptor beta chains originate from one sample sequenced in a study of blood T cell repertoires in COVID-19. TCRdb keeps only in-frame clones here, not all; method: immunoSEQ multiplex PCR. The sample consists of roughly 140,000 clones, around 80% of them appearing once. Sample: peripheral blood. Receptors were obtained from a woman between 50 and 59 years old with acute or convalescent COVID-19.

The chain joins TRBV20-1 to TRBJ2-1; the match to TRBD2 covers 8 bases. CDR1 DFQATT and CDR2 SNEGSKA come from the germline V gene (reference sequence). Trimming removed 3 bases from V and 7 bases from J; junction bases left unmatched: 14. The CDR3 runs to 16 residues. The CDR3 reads CSASYPPGTSGNEQFF. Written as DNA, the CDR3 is TGCAGTGCTAGTTATCCCCCCGGGACTAGTGGAAATGAGCAGTTCTTC.

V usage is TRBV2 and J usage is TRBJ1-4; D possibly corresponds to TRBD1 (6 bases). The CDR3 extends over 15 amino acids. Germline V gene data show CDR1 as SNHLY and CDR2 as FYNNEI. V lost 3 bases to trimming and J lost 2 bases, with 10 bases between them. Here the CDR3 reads CASSDRGRTNEKLFF. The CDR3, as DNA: TGTGCCAGCAGTGACAGGGGTCGCACTAATGAAAAACTGTTTTTT.

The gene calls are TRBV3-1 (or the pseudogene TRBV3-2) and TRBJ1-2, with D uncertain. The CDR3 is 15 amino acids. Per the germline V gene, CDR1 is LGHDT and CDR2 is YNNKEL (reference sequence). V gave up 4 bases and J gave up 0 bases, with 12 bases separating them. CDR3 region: CASSPRGNSNYGYTF. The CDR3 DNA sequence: TGTGCCAGCAGCCCCCGCGGGAATTCTAACTATGGCTACACCTTC.

For the CDR3, the DNA is TGTGCCAGCGCGATGAGCCGGGGTCGGTCTTCACCCCTCCACTTT. Translated: CASAMSRGRSSPLHF. The rearrangement joins TRBV7-2 to TRBJ1-6; no clear D. CDR3 length equals 15 residues. CDR1 and CDR2 from the germline V gene are SGHTA and FQGNSA. V gave up 8 bases and J gave up 9 bases, with 20 bases separating them. Full variable domain (outside the CDR3, taken from reference TRBV7-2 and TRBJ1-6): GAGVSQSPSNKVTEKGKDVELRCDPISGHTALYWYRQSLGQGLEFLIYFQGNSAPDKSGLPSDRFSAERTGGSVSTLTIQRTQQEDSAVYLCASAMSRGRSSPLHFGNGTRLTVT.

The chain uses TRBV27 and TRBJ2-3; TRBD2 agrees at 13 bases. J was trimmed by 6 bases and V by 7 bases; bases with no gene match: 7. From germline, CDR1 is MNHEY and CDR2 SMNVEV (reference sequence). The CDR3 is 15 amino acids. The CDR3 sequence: CASTRTSGSLDTQYF. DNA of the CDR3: TGTGCCAGCACTCGGACTAGCGGGAGTCTGGATACGCAGTATTTT.

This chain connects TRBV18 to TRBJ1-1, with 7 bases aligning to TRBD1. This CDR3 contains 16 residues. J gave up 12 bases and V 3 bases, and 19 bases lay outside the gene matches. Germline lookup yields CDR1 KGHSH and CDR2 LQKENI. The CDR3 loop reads CASSPPSRGRAPLTFF. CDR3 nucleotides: TGTGCCAGCTCACCGCCGAGCAGGGGGAGAGCTCCTCTCACTTTCTTT.

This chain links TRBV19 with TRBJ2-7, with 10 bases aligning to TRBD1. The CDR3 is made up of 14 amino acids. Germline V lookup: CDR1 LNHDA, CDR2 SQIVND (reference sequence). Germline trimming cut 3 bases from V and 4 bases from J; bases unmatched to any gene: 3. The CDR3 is CASSMGQGMYEQYF. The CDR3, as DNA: TGTGCCAGTAGTATGGGACAGGGGATGTACGAGCAGTACTTC. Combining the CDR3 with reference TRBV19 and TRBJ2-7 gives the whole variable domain DGGITQSPKYLFRKEGQNVTLSCEQNLNHDAMYWYRQDPGQGLRLIYYSQIVNDFQKGDIAEGYSVSREKKESFPLTVTSAQKNPTAFYLCASSMGQGMYEQYFGPGTRLTVT.

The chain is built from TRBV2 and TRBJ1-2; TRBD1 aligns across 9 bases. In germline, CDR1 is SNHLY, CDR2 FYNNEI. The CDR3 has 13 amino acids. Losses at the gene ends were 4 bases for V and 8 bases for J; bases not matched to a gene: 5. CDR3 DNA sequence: TGTGCCAGCAGTGCTACAGGGGGCGGAGGCTACACCTTC. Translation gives CASSATGGGGYTF.

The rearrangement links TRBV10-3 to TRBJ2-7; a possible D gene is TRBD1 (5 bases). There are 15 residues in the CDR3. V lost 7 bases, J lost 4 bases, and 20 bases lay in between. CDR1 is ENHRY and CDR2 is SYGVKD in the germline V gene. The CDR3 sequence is CAIKSGQTGLYEQYF. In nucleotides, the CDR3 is TGTGCCATCAAGTCAGGGCAAACTGGCCTTTACGAGCAGTACTTC.

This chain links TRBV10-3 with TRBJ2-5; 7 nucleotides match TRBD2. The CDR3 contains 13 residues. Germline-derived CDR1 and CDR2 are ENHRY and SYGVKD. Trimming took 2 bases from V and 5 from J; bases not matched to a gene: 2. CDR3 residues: CAISEGRDETQYF. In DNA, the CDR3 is TGTGCCATCAGTGAGGGGAGGGACGAGACCCAGTACTTC.

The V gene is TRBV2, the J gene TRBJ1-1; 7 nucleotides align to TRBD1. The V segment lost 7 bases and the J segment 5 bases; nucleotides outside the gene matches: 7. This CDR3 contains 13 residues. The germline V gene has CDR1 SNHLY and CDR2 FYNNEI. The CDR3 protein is CASKKETGTEAFF. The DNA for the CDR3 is TGTGCCAGCAAAAAAGAGACAGGGACTGAAGCTTTCTTT.

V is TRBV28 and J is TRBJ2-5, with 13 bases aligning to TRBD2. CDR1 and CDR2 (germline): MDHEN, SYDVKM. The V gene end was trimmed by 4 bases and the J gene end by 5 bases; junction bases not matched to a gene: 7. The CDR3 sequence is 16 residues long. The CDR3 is CASSSLAGGLRETQYF. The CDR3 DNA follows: TGTGCCAGCAGTTCACTAGCGGGAGGGTTGCGGGAGACCCAGTACTTC.

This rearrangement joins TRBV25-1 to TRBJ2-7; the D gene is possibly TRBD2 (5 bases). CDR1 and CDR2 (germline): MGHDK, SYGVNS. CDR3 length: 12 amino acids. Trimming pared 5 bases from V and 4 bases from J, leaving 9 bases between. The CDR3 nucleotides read TGTGCCAGCAGTCGCGGGCCATACGAGCAGTACTTC. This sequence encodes CASSRGPYEQYF.

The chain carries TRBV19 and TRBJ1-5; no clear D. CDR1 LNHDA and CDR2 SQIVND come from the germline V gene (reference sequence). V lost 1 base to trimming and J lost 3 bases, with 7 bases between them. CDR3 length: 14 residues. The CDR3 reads CASSIVSPNQPQHF. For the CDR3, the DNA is TGTGCCAGTAGTATAGTATCCCCCAATCAGCCCCAGCATTTT.

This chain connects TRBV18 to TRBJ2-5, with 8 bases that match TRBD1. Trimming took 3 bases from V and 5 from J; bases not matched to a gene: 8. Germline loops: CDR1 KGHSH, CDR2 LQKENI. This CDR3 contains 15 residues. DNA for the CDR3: TGTGCCAGCTCACCGTTAACAGGGGGTCGCGAGACCCAGTACTTC. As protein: CASSPLTGGRETQYF. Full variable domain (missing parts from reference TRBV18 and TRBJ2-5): NAGVMQNPRHLVRRRGQEARLRCSPMKGHSHVYWYRQLPEEGLKFMVYLQKENIIDESGMPKERFSAEFPKEGPSILRIQQVVRGDSAAYFCASSPLTGGRETQYFGPGTRLLVL.

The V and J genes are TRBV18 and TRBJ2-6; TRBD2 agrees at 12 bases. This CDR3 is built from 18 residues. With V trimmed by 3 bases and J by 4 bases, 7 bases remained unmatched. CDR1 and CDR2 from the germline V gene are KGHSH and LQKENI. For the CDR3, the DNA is TGTGCCAGCTCACCGGGACTAGCGGGCCCCGGGGGGGCCAACGTCCTGACTTTC. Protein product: CASSPGLAGPGGANVLTF.

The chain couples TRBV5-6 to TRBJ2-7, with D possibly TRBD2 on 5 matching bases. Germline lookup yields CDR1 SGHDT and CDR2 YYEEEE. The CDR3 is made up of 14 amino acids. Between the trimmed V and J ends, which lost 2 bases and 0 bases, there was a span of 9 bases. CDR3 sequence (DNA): TGTGCCAGCAGCTTTGGGAGCGGCTCCTACGAGCAGTACTTC. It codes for CASSFGSGSYEQYF.

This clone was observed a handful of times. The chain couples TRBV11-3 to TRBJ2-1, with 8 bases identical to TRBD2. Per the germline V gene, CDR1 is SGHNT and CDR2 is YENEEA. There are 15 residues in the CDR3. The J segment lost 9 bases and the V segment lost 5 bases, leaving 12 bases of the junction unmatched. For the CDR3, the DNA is TGTGCCAGCAGCAGGGGGAGCGGGAGTGACGGTGAGCAGTTCTTC. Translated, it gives CASSRGSGSDGEQFF.

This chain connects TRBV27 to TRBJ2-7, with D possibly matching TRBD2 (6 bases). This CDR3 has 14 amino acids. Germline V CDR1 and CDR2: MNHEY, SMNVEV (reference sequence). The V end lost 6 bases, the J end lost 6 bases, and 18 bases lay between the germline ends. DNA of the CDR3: TGTGCCAGCAGATCTAGCGCGGTTGTCTCCGAGCAGTACTTC. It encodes CASRSSAVVSEQYF.

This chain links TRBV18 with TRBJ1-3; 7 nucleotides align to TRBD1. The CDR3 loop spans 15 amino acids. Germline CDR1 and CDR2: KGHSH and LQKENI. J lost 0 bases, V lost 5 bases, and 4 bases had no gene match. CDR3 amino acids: CASSEGQNSGNTIYF. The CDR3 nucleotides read TGTGCCAGCTCAGAGGGACAGAACTCTGGAAACACCATATATTTT.

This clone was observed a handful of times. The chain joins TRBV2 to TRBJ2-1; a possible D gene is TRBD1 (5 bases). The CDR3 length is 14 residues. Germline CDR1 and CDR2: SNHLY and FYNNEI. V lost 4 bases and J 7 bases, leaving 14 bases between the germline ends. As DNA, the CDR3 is TGTGCCAGCAGTGTGGGGCCCCGGAAGAATGAGCAGTTCTTC. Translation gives CASSVGPRKNEQFF.